One sample yielded the 15 T cell receptor beta chains listed below, sequenced in a study of blood T cells in healthy people across ages. It was with a sample-barcoded 5' primer and a J-beta primer mix that a second PCR of roughly 6 to 12 cycles was run. TCRdb called the 5' RACE reads again in MiXCR, with one record for every CDR3 protein. The sample yields about 1,800,000 distinct CDR3 sequences, 28% seen once. Sequences were obtained from blood. These receptors came from a woman in her 30s in good health.

In regard to this clonotype: At one boundary the junction diverges from the germline segment, which might be a read error. V is TRBV7-6 and J is TRBJ2-7; D unresolved. The CDR3 covers 14 residues. The germline V gene has CDR1 SGHVS and CDR2 FNYEAQ. The CDR3 DNA follows: TGTGCCAGCAACTTAGCCCCCTTCTCCTACGAGCAGTACTTC. Protein sequence: CASNLAPFSYEQYF.

This sequence joins TRBV2 and TRBJ2-1; D possibly corresponds to TRBD2 (6 bases). Trimming took 2 bases from V and 1 from J, leaving 9 bases between them. CDR1 SNHLY and CDR2 FYNNEI come from the germline V gene. This CDR3 region has 15 residues. The CDR3 DNA follows: TGTGCCAGCAGTGAAATGGCGGGGTCCTACAATGAGCAGTTCTTC. Its protein product is CASSEMAGSYNEQFF. The full variable domain, completed using reference TRBV2 and TRBJ2-1, is EPEVTQTPSHQVTQMGQEVILRCVPISNHLYFYWYRQILGQKVEFLVSFYNNEISEKSEIFDDQFSVERPDGSNFTLKIRSTKLEDSAMYFCASSEMAGSYNEQFFGPGTRLTVL.

J is TRBJ2-5 and V is TRBV24-1; D gene ambiguous. This CDR3 is 13 amino acids long. V was shortened by 5 bases and J by 2 bases, with 8 bases between the two germline ends. CDR1 is KGHDR, CDR2 SFDVKD, per germline. The CDR3, as DNA: TGTGCCACCAGTGGAGCGACGCAAGAGACCCAGTACTTC. Amino acid sequence: CATSGATQETQYF.

The chain employs TRBV2 and TRBJ2-1; D remains ambiguous. The germline gives CDR1 SNHLY, CDR2 FYNNEI. The CDR3 length is 15 residues. Deletions cut 6 bases from V and 4 bases from J, with 16 bases between. CDR3 nucleotide sequence: TGTGCCAGCAGCCCCCGTATAGGGCCGTACAATGAGCAGTTCTTC. Protein sequence: CASSPRIGPYNEQFF.

The chain carries TRBV10-3 and TRBJ1-5, with unresolved D. Germline loops: CDR1 ENHRY, CDR2 SYGVKD. There are 13 residues in the CDR3. V was trimmed by 6 bases and J by 7 bases, leaving 13 bases between them. This CDR3 is CAIRKEAEQPQHF. The CDR3 DNA sequence: TGTGCCATCAGGAAAGAGGCAGAGCAGCCCCAGCATTTT.

The chain uses TRBV7-9 and TRBJ2-7; 14 nucleotides line up with TRBD2. The CDR3 length is 17 residues. CDR1 is SEHNR and CDR2 is FQNEAQ in the germline V gene (reference sequence). The V segment lost 6 bases and the J segment 3 bases; nucleotides outside the gene matches: 10. The CDR3 here is CASSSTSGRARDYEQYF. CDR3 in DNA: TGTGCCAGCAGTTCGACTAGCGGGAGGGCCCGTGACTACGAGCAGTACTTC.

This clonotype came up a few times. J is TRBJ1-1 and V is TRBV5-1, with 7 bases that match TRBD1. The CDR3 sequence is 13 residues long. The germline V gene encodes CDR1 SGHRS and CDR2 YFSETQ. Trimming cost V 5 bases and J 7 bases; bases outside gene matches: 8. This chain's CDR3 is CASRGEGASEAFF. The CDR3 bases are TGCGCCAGCAGAGGGGAGGGGGCCAGTGAAGCTTTCTTT.

Notes on this clonotype: A single base separates this from a much larger clone, so it may be a read error. The chain carries TRBV10-3 and TRBJ2-7; 10 bases fit TRBD2. The CDR3 spans 13 residues. V dropped 4 bases and J dropped 7; count of bases not matched to a gene: 4. CDR1 is ENHRY and CDR2 is SYGVKD in the germline V gene. The CDR3 is CAISASGRGEQYF. The CDR3 nucleotides read TGTGCCATCAGTGCTAGCGGGAGAGGAGAGCAGTACTTC.

Only a few counts were recorded for this clonotype. V is TRBV7-3 and J is TRBJ2-1, with 8 nucleotides matching TRBD2. From germline, CDR1 is SGHTA and CDR2 FQGTGA. V gave up 2 bases and J gave up 6 bases; unmatched junction bases: 6. This CDR3 spans 15 amino acids. DNA for the CDR3: TGTGCCAGCAGCTTAGGGGCGGGGGGCTTCAATGAGCAGTTCTTC. Its protein is CASSLGAGGFNEQFF. The full variable domain, in which reference TRBV7-3 and TRBJ2-1 provide the parts outside the CDR3, is GAGVSQTPSNKVTEKGKYVELRCDPISGHTALYWYRQSLGQGPEFLIYFQGTGAADDSGLPNDRFFAVRPEGSVSTLKIQRTERGDSAVYLCASSLGAGGFNEQFFGPGTRLTVL.

This clonotype has just one count. The genes are TRBV13 and TRBJ1-1; possible D gene TRBD1, 5 bases. V lost 5 bases and J lost 0, with 16 bases in between. The length of the CDR3 is 16 residues. CDR1 PRHDT and CDR2 FYEKMQ come from the germline V gene (reference sequence). CDR3 nucleotide sequence: TGTGCCAGCAGCCTCCTCCGGGGGACGATGAACACTGAAGCTTTCTTT. It yields the protein CASSLLRGTMNTEAFF.

This clonotype has just a few counts. The V call is TRBV11-1, the J call TRBJ1-6; 12 bases are shared with TRBD1. V shed 4 bases, J shed 10 bases, and the junction held 11 bases outside the gene matches. Germline V lookup: CDR1 SGHAT, CDR2 FQDESV (reference sequence). The CDR3 consists of 17 residues. CDR3 residues: CASSSGTGGAKDSPLHF. DNA for the CDR3: TGTGCCAGCAGCTCCGGGACAGGGGGCGCCAAGGACTCACCCCTCCACTTT.

This clonotype turned up a few times. This sequence joins TRBV20-1 and TRBJ2-1; D call uncertain. Looked up from germline, CDR1 is DFQATT and CDR2 is SNEGSKA (reference sequence). V lost 0 bases to trimming and J lost 8 bases, with 17 bases between them. The CDR3 length is 15 residues. Here the CDR3 reads CSARDPSARGDEQFF. The CDR3 DNA sequence: TGCAGTGCTAGAGATCCGAGCGCCCGAGGCGATGAGCAGTTCTTC.

This clonotype has a handful of counts. The CDR3 nucleotides are TGTGCCAGCTCCCTCCTGCAAGGAGTTGAGGAGACCCAGTACTTC. It codes for CASSLLQGVEETQYF. The chain joins TRBV18 to TRBJ2-5, with D hard to call. CDR3 length: 15 residues. V was shortened by 6 bases and J by 5 bases, with 19 bases between the two germline ends. The germline V gene encodes CDR1 KGHSH and CDR2 LQKENI.

This clonotype was seen only a few times. The V and J genes are TRBV6-5 and TRBJ2-5, with 8 bases identical to TRBD2. CDR1 and CDR2 (germline): MNHEY, SVGAGI. CDR3 length equals 14 residues. Trimming took 7 bases from V and 5 from J; bases not matched to a gene: 9. The CDR3 DNA is TGTGCCAGCAAACCCCCCGGGGGGGTTGAGACCCAGTACTTC. This gives the protein CASKPPGGVETQYF.

This clonotype was seen repeatedly, ten times or more. The V call is TRBV11-1, the J call TRBJ1-2; unclear D gene. Per the germline V gene, CDR1 is SGHAT and CDR2 is FQDESV (reference sequence). CDR3 length equals 9 residues. The V gene lost 5 bases and the J gene lost 7 bases, with 2 bases spanning the gap. The DNA of the CDR3 is TGTGCCAGCAGCCCTGGCTACACCTTC. Translated, it gives CASSPGYTF.